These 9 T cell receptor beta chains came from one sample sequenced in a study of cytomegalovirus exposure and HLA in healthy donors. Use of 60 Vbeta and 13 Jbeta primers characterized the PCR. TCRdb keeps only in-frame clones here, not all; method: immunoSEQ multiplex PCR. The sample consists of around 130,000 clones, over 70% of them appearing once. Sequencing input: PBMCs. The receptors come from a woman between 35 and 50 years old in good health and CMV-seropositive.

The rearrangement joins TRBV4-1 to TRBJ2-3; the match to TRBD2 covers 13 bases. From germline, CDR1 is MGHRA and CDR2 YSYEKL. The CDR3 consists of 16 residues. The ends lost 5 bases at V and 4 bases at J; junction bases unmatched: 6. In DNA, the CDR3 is TGCGCCAGCAGCGCAGGACTAGCGGGAGTGCCAGATACGCAGTATTTT. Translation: CASSAGLAGVPDTQYF.

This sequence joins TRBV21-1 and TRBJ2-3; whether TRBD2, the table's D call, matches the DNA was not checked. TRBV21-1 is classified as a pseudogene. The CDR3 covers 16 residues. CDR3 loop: CASSKSGGRGTDTQYF. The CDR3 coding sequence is TGTGCCAGCAGCAAAAGCGGGGGACGGGGCACAGATACGCAGTATTTT.

The CDR3 region has the DNA TGTGCCAGCAGCTCCGGACACACAGATACGCAGTATTTT. Encoded protein: CASSSGHTDTQYF. The V gene is TRBV7-9, the J gene TRBJ2-3; perhaps TRBD1 as D (5 bases). V gave up 4 bases and J gave up 2 bases, with 7 bases separating them. The CDR3 is 13 residues long. Germline lookup yields CDR1 SEHNR and CDR2 FQNEAQ (reference sequence).

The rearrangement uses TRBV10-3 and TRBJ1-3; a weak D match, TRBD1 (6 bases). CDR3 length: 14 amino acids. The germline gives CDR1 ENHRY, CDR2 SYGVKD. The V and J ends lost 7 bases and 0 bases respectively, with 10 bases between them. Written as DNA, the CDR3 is TGTGCCATCAATTACAGGGACTCTGGAAACACCATATATTTT. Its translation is CAINYRDSGNTIYF.

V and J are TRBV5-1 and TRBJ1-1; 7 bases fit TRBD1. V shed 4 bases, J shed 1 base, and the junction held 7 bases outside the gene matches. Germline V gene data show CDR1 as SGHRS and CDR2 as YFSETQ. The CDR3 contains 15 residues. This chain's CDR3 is CASSLTGTQNTEAFF. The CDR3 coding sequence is TGCGCCAGCAGCCTGACAGGGACCCAGAACACTGAAGCTTTCTTT. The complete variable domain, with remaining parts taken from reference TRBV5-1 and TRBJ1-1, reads KAGVTQTPRYLIKTRGQQVTLSCSPISGHRSVSWYQQTPGQGLQFLFEYFSETQRNKGNFPGRFSGRQFSNSRSEMNVSTLELGDSALYLCASSLTGTQNTEAFFGQGTRLTVV.

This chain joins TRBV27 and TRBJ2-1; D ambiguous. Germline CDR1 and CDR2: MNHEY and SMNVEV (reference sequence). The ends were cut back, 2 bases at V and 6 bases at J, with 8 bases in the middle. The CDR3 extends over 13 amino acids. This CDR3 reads CASSLPGSNEQFF. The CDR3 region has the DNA TGTGCCAGCAGTTTACCAGGAAGCAATGAGCAGTTCTTC.

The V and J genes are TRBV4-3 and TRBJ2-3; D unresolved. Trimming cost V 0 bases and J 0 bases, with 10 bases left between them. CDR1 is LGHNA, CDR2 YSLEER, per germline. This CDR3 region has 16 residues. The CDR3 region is CASSQDPLTSTDTQYF. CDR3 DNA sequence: TGCGCCAGCAGCCAAGATCCGCTAACTAGCACAGATACGCAGTATTTT.

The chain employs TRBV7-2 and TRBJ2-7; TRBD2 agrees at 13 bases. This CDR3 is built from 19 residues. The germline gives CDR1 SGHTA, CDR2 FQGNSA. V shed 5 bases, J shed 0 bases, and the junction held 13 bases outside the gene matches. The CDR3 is CASSTRGTGTSGTSYEQYF. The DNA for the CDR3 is TGTGCCAGCAGCACTAGGGGGACCGGGACTAGCGGGACCTCCTACGAGCAGTACTTC.

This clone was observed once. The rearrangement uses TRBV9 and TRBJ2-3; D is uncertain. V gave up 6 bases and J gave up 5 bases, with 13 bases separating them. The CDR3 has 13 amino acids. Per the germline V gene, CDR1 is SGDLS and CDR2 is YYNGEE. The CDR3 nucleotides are TGTGCCAGCAACTACTATGGCGGAGATACGCAGTATTTT. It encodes CASNYYGGDTQYF.